The source of this T cell receptor beta chain is a study of shared clonotypes between healthy human individuals. TCRdb's copy holds only in-frame clones and misses some; the assay was immunoSEQ multiplex PCR. Of roughly 770,000 clones in the sample, about 96% were seen once. Per the germline V gene, CDR1 is SQVTM and CDR2 is ANQGSEA. The CDR3 runs to 16 residues. With 5 bases clipped from V and 4 bases from J, the junction kept 13 bases outside the gene matches. Naive CD8 cells were CD45RO-negative, positively selected for CCR7, excluding terminally differentiated effector memory CD45RA+ cells. The sequenced material came from naive CD8+ T cells sorted from blood. The source is a man aged 30-40 years in good health. The gene calls are TRBV29-1 and TRBJ2-7; 11 bases map to TRBD2. As DNA, the CDR3 is TGCAGCGTTTCCTTCCCGACTAGCGGGATACAATACGAGCAGTACTTC. This gives the protein CSVSFPTSGIQYEQYF.